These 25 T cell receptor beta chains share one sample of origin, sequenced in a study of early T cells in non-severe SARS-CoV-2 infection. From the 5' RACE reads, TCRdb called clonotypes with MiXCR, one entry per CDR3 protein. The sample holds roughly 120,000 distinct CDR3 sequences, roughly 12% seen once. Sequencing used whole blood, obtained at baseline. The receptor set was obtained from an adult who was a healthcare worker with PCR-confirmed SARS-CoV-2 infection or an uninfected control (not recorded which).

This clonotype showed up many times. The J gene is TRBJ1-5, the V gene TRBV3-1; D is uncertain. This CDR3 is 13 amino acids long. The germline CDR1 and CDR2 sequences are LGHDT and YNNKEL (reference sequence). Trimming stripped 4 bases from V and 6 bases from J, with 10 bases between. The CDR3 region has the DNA TGTGCCAGCAGCCCACTTCTAAGTCAGCCCCAGCATTTT. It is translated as CASSPLLSQPQHF.

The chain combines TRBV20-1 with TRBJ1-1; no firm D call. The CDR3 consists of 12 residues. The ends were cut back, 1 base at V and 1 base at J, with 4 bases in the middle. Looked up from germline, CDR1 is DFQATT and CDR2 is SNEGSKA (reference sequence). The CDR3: CSARARNTEAFF. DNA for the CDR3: TGCAGTGCTAGAGCCAGGAACACTGAAGCTTTCTTT.

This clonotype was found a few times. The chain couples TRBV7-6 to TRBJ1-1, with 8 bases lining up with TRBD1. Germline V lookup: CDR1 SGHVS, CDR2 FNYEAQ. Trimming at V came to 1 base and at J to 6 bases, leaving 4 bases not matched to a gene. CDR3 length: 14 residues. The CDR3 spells CASSLGTGRPEAFF. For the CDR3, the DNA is TGTGCCAGCAGCTTAGGGACAGGGAGGCCTGAAGCTTTCTTT.

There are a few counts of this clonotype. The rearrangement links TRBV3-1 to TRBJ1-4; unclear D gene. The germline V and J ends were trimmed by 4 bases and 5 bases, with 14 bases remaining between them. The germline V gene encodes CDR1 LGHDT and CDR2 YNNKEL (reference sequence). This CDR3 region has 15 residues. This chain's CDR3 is CASSRPVNGNEKLFF. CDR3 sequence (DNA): TGTGCCAGCAGCCGCCCCGTCAACGGAAATGAAAAACTGTTTTTT.

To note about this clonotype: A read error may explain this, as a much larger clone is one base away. CDR3 loop: CASSLSHEGIDTQYF. The CDR3 DNA is TGTGCCAGCAGTTTAAGCCACGAGGGGATAGATACGCAGTATTTT. The V call is TRBV12-3 or TRBV12-4, the J call TRBJ2-3; either TRBD1 or TRBD2 may fit D (5 bases each). CDR3 length: 15 amino acids. The V and J ends lost 2 bases and 5 bases respectively, with 14 bases between them.

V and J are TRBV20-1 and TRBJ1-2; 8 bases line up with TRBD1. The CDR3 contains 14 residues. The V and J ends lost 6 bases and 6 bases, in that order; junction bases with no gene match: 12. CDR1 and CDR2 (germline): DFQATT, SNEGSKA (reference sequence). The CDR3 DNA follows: TGCAGTGCCGCTACAGGGGGAATTGTTAATGGCTACACCTTC. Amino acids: CSAATGGIVNGYTF.

CDR3 DNA sequence: TGTGCCAGCAGCCAATTGGGTAAACGTGCTGGCATTGAAGCTTTCTTT. This gives the protein CASSQLGKRAGIEAFF. The chain is built from TRBV14 and TRBJ1-1; D gene uncertain. Trimming stripped 2 bases from V and 7 bases from J, with 20 bases between. In germline, CDR1 is SGHDN, CDR2 FVKESK. The CDR3 extends over 16 amino acids.

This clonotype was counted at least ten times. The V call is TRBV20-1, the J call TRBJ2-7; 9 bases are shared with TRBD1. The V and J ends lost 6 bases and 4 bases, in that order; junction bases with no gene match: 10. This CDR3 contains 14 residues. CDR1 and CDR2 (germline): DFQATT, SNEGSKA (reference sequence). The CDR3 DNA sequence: TGCAGTGCCCTTTCCGGGACAGGGCGATACGAGCAGTACTTC. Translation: CSALSGTGRYEQYF.

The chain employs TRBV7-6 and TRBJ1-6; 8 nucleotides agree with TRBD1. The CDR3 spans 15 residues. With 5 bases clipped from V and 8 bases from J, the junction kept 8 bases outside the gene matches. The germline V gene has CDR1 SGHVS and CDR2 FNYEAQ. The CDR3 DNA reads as TGTGCCAGCAGCCCCGAGGACAGGGAATATTCACCCCTCCACTTT. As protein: CASSPEDREYSPLHF.

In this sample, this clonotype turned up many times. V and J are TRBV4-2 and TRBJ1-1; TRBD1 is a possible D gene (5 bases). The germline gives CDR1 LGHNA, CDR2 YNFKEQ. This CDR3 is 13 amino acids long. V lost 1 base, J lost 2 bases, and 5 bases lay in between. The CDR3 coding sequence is TGTGCCAGCAGCCAAGGGGGCAACACTGAAGCTTTCTTT. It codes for CASSQGGNTEAFF.

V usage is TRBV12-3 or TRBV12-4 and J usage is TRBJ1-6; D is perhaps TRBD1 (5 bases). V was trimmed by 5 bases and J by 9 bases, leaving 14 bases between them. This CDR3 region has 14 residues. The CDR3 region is CASSPLGRGSPLHF. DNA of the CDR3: TGTGCCAGCAGTCCCCTGGGACGAGGTTCACCCCTCCACTTT.

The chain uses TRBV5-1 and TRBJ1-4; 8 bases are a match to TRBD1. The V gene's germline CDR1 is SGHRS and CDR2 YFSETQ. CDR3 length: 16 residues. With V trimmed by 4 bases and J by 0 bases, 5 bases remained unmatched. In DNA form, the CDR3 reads TGCGCCAGCAGCCACGGGACAGGACCAACTAATGAAAAACTGTTTTTT. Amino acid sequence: CASSHGTGPTNEKLFF.

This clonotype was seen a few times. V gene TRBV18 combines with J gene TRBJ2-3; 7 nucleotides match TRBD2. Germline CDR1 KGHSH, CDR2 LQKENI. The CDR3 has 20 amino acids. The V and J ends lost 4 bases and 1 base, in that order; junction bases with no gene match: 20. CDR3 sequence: CASSLQRLADTLSGTDTQYF. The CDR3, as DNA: TGTGCCAGCTCACTCCAGCGGCTAGCGGATACCCTTTCTGGCACAGATACGCAGTATTTT.

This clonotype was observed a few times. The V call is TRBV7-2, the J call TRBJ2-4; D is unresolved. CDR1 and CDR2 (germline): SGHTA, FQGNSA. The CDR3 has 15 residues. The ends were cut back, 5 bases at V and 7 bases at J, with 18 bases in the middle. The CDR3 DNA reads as TGTGCCAGCAGCCCGCGTACCTGGCAGGCCAACATTCAGTACTTC. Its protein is CASSPRTWQANIQYF.

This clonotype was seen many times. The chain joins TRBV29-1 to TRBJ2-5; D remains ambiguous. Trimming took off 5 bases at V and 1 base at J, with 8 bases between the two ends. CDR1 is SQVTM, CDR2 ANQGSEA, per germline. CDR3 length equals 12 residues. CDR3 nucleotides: TGCAGCGTTCCCGAAGTCCAAGAGACCCAGTACTTC. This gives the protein CSVPEVQETQYF.

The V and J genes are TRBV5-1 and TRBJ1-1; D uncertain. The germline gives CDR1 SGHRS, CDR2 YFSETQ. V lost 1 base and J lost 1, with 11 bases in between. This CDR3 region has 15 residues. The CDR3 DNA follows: TGCGCCAGCAGCTTGCTGGCAGGCCAGAACACTGAAGCTTTCTTT. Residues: CASSLLAGQNTEAFF.

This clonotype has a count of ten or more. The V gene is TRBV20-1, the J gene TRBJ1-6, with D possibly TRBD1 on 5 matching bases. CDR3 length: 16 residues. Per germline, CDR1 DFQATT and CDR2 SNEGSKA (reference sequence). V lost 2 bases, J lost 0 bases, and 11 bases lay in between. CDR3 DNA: TGCAGTGCTAGACCTCGCGGGGGCTCCTATAATTCACCCCTCCACTTT. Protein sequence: CSARPRGGSYNSPLHF.

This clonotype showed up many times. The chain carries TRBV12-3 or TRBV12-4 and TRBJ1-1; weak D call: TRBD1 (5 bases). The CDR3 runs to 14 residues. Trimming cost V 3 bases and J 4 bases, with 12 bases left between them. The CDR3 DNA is TGTGCCAGCAGTTTTTGGGGCGGTAGCACTGAAGCTTTCTTT. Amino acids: CASSFWGGSTEAFF.

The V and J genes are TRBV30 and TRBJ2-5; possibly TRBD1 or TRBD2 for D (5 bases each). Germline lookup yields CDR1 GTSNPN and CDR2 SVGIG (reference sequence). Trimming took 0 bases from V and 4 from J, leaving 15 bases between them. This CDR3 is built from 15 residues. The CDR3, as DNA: TGTGCCTGGAGTGTCTCGGGACGGGGCCTAGAGACCCAGTACTTC. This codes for CAWSVSGRGLETQYF.

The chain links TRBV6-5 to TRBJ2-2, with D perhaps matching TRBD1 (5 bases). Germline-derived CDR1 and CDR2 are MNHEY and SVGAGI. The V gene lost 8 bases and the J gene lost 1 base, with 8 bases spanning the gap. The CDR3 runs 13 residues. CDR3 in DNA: TGTGCCAGCGGGGCGGAGAACACCGGGGAGCTGTTTTTT. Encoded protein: CASGAENTGELFF.

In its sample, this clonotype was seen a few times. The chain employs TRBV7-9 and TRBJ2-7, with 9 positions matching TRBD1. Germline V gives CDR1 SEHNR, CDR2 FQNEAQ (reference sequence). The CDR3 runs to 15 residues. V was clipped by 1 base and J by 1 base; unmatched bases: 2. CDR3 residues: CASSLGQGVSYEQYF. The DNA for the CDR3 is TGTGCCAGCAGCTTAGGACAGGGGGTGTCCTACGAGCAGTACTTC.

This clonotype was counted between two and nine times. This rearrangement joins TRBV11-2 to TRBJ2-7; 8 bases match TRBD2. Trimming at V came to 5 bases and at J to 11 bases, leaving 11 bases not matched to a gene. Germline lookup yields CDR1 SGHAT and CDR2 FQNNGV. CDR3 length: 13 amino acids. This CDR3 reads CASSRGGRGGKYF. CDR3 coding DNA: TGTGCCAGCAGCCGCGGTGGCCGCGGGGGGAAGTACTTC. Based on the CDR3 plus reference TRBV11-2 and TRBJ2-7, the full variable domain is EAGVAQSPRYKIIEKRQSVAFWCNPISGHATLYWYQQILGQGPKLLIQFQNNGVVDDSQLPKDRFSAERLKGVDSTLKIQPAKLEDSAVYLCASSRGGRGGKYFGPGTRLTVT.

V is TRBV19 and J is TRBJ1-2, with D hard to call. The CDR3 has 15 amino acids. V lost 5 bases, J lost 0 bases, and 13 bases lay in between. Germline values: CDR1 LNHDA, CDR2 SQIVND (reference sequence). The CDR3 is CASSSPGSANYGYTF. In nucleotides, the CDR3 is TGTGCCAGTAGTTCTCCGGGATCAGCTAACTATGGCTACACCTTC.

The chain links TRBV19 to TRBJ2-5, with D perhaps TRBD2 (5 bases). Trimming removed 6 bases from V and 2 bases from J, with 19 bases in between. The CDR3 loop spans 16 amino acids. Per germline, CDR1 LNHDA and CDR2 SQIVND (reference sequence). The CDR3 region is CASSLYARDFQETQYF. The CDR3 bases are TGTGCCAGTAGCCTTTACGCCCGGGATTTTCAAGAGACCCAGTACTTC.

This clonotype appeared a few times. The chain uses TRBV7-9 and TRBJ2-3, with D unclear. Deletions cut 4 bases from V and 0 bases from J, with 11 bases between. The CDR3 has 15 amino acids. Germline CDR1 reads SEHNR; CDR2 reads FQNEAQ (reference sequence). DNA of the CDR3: TGTGCCAGCAGCTCACCCGGAATCAGCACAGATACGCAGTATTTT. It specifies CASSSPGISTDTQYF.